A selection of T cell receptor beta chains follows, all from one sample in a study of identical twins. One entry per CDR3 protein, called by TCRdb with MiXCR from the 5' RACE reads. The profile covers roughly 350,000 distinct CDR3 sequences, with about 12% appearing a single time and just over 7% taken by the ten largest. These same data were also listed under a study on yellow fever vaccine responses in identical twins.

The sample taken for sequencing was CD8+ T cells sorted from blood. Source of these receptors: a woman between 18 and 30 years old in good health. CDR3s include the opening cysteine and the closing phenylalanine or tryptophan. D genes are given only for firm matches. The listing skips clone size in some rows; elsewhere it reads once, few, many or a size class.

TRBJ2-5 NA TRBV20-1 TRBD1 CCADLPGGQGSGETQYF TGCTGTGCCGATCTCCCCGGCGGACAGGGCTCGGGAGAGACCCAGTACTTC
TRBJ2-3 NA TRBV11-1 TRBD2 CASSLSLAGDWATDTQYF TGTGCCAGCAGCTTATCCCTAGCGGGAGATTGGGCCACAGATACGCAGTATTTT
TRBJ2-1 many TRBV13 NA CASSLQGLGYNEQFF TGTGCCAGCAGCTTACAGGGCCTCGGGTACAATGAGCAGTTCTTC
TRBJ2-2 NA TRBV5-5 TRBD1 CASSLYRGANTGELFF TGTGCCAGCAGCTTGTACAGGGGGGCAAACACCGGGGAGCTGTTTTTT
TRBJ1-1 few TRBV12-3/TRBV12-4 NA CASSLGAAFF TGTGCCAGCAGTTTAGGGGCAGCTTTCTTT
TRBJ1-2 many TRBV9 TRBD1 CASSHGGQGDYGYTF TGTGCCAGCAGCCACGGAGGACAGGGGGACTATGGCTACACCTTC
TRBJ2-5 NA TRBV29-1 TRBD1 CSVEEGDRVWEETQYF TGCAGCGTTGAAGAGGGGGACAGGGTGTGGGAAGAGACCCAGTACTTC
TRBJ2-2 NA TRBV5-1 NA CASSLRGTLNTGELFF TGCGCCAGCAGCTTGCGCGGGACTCTGAACACCGGGGAGCTGTTTTTT
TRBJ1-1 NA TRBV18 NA CASSPSETNDWGFF TGTGCCAGCTCACCCAGTGAGACGAACGACTGGGGGTTCTTT
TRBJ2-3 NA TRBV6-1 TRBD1 CASSRQGTDTQYF TGTGCCAGCAGTCGACAGGGGACAGATACGCAGTATTTT
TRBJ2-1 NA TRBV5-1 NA CASSLAETLRDEQFF TGCGCCAGCAGCTTGGCCGAGACCCTTCGAGATGAGCAGTTCTTC
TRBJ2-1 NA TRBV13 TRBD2 CASREGAGEQFF TGTGCCAGTCGGGAGGGAGCGGGTGAGCAGTTCTTC
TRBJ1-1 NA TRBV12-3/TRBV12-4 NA CASRSRGLAEAFF TGTGCCAGCCGGTCCCGGGGGTTGGCTGAAGCTTTCTTT
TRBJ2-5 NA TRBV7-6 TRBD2 CASSAAERGANQETQYF TGTGCCAGCAGCGCAGCGGAGCGGGGGGCGAACCAAGAGACCCAGTACTTC
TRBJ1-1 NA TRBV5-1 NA CASSLDSEAFF TGCGCCAGCAGCTTGGACAGTGAAGCTTTCTTT
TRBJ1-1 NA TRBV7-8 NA CASSLDATAEAFF TGTGCCAGCAGCTTAGATGCGACAGCAGAGGCTTTCTTT
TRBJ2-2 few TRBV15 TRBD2 CATSTTETLTSGVTGELFF TGTGCCACCAGCACGACCGAAACACTGACTAGCGGGGTAACCGGGGAGCTGTTTTTT
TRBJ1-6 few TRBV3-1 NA CASSQEPAMDSPLHF TGTGCCAGCAGCCAAGAGCCTGCCATGGATTCACCCCTCCACTTT
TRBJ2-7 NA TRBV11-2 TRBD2 CASSIRGLLAGGSYEQYF TGTGCCAGCAGCATCAGAGGGCTCCTAGCGGGAGGGTCTTACGAGCAGTACTTC
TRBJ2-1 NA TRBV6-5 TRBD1 CASSYSTGGNEQFF TGTGCCAGCAGTTACTCGACAGGGGGGAATGAGCAGTTCTTC
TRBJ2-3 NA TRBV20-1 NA CSGSQVEDADTQYF TGCAGTGGAAGTCAGGTGGAGGACGCAGATACGCAGTATTTT
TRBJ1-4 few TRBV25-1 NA CASSWQDSTISKLFF TGTGCCAGCAGTTGGCAGGACAGTACAATATCCAAACTGTTTTTT
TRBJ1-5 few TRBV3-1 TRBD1 CASSQSTGAEGYAQHF TGTGCCAGCAGCCAATCAACAGGGGCCGAAGGTTATGCCCAGCATTTT
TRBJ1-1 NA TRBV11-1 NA CASSLGAGSTEAFF TGTGCCAGCAGCTTAGGGGCAGGATCCACTGAAGCTTTCTTT
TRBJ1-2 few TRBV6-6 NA CASRLGQSYGYTF TGTGCCAGCAGGCTAGGACAGAGCTATGGCTACACCTTC
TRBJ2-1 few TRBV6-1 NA CASSEGSDEQFF TGTGCCAGCAGTGAAGGGAGTGATGAGCAGTTCTTC
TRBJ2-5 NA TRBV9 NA CASSGDWKETQYF TGTGCCAGCAGCGGGGACTGGAAAGAGACCCAGTACTTC
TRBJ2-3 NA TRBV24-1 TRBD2 CATSDLTGGYTDTQYF TGTGCCACCAGTGATTTGACGGGAGGGTACACAGATACGCAGTATTTT
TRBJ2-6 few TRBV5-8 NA CASRISSGANVLTF TGTGCCAGCAGAATCAGCTCTGGGGCCAACGTCCTGACTTTC
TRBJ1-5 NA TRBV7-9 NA CASSSRGEPQHF TGTGCCAGCAGCTCTAGGGGGGAGCCCCAGCATTTT
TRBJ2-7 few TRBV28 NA CASSLLGAYEQYF TGTGCCAGCAGTTTATTAGGCGCCTACGAGCAGTACTTC